This TCR beta chain was identified in a study of shared clonotypes between healthy human individuals. Broader study findings: Clonotype sharing among donors was thought likely to change with sequencing depth.

CDR1 is MDHEN and CDR2 is SYDVKM in the germline V gene. With 3 bases removed from V and 2 bases from J, the gap between germline ends came to 14 bases. CDR3 size: 16 residues. Per the authors' pipeline: Filtering was not the same, since immunoSEQ gave junction-only sequences without quality scores. Some clones are missing from TCRdb's copy, which holds only in-frame ones; the method was immunoSEQ multiplex PCR. V and J calls and clone size are copied from that table; D and trimming were computed from the DNA. The sample holds some 2,500,000 clones, 85% to 95% seen once. About this clone itself: The antigen is undetermined.

The receptor's source is a man in his late teens or twenties in good health. Some clones in this sample may be carry-over from other donors' samples. The rearrangement joins TRBV28 to TRBJ2-4; D assignment may be TRBD1 or TRBD2 (5 bases each). Material: naive CD4+ T cells from PBMCs. As for subset: CD45RA+ positively selected. CDR3 in amino acids: CASSLGTLGTKNIQYF. CDR3 in DNA: TGTGCCAGCAGTTTGGGGACCCTTGGGACCAAAAACATTCAGTACTTC.